This T cell receptor (beta chain) derives from a study of T cell responses to AZD1222 COVID-19 vaccine. Germline V CDR1 and CDR2: SEHNR, FQNEAQ (reference sequence). The CDR3 sequence is 14 residues long. Details on this clone: The germline gene is not matched at one end of the junction; a read error may be the cause.

The protocol was immunoSEQ multiplex PCR, while the TCRdb copy is restricted to in-frame clones and leaves out a portion. The table lists approximately 180,000 clones, around 88% of them singletons, with approximately 7.7% in the top ten. The source material was peripheral blood, sampled on day 0 of AZD1222 vaccination. This clonotype was obtained from an adult in good health. The chain links TRBV7-9 to TRBJ1-2; 7 nucleotides agree with TRBD1. The CDR3 protein is CASTLLGGSHGYTF. In DNA form, the CDR3 reads TGTGCCAGCACCTTACTAGGGGGCTCGCATGGCTACACCTTC.